This is a list of T cell receptor beta chains from one sample in a study of blood T cell repertoires in COVID-19. Method: immunoSEQ multiplex PCR; TCRdb's copy keeps in-frame clones and lacks some. The sample shows 150,000 to 200,000 clones, around three quarters of them seen only once. Sequencing used PBMCs or T cells enriched from blood (not recorded which). Receptors originate from a woman between 50 and 59 years old with acute COVID-19. Both conserved end residues are part of each CDR3. A D gene is named only where the DNA matches it firmly. Rows give clone size only sometimes, using once, few, many, or a class for an expanded clone.

clone_size,d_call,j_call,v_call,cdr3_nt,cdr3_aa
once,TRBD1,TRBJ2-5,TRBV7-2,TGTGCCAGCAGCTTGGACAGGGGGACCCATGGGGCCCAGTACTTC,CASSLDRGTHGAQYF
NA,NA,TRBJ2-3,TRBV21-1,TGTGCCAGCCCACTCCGGACTAGCGGGGGCCGGAAGATCACAGATACGCAGTATTTT,CASPLRTSGGRKITDTQYF
few,NA,TRBJ1-1,TRBV2,TGTGCCAGCATAGTAGGGGCAACTGAAGCTTTCTTT,CASIVGATEAFF
NA,NA,TRBJ2-5,TRBV5-1,TGCGCCAGCTGCAAAAACAGGGCTCAAGAGACCCAGTACTTC,CASCKNRAQETQYF
NA,TRBD1,TRBJ2-5,TRBV29-1,TGCAGCGTTGACTGGACAGGGCCTGGGGAGACCCAGTACTTC,CSVDWTGPGETQYF
NA,NA,TRBJ1-1,TRBV27,TGTGCCAGCAGTTTGGGAGAGCTTAATGAAGCTTTCTTT,CASSLGELNEAFF
few,TRBD1,TRBJ1-1,TRBV12-5,TGTGCTAGTGGTTGGGGGACAGGGGGTCGGAACACTGAAGCTTTCTTT,CASGWGTGGRNTEAFF
NA,NA,TRBJ1-1,TRBV5-1,TGCGCCAGCAAAGGGGGGGGCACGGCGGACACTGAAGCTTTCTTT,CASKGGGTADTEAFF
NA,NA,TRBJ1-1,TRBV29-1,TGCAGCGTTGAAAGCAACTCAGGGTGGACTGAAGCTTTCTTT,CSVESNSGWTEAFF
few,NA,TRBJ2-3,TRBV6-5,TGTGCCAGCAGTTACGTCAGTAGCACAGATACGCAGTATTTT,CASSYVSSTDTQYF
few,NA,TRBJ1-5,TRBV28,TGTGCCAGCAGTTTATTAGGCGGGCAGGTCGTCCGGCAGCCCCAGCATTTT,CASSLLGGQVVRQPQHF
NA,TRBD2,TRBJ2-5,TRBV27,TGTGCCAGCAGTTTATGGGGTGGGAGGGCTCGGAACCAAGAGACCCAGTACTTC,CASSLWGGRARNQETQYF
NA,NA,TRBJ1-3,TRBV5-1,TGCGCCAGCAGCCCTAATAATGGGGCTTACGGAAACACCATATATTTT,CASSPNNGAYGNTIYF
NA,NA,TRBJ1-5,TRBV15,TGTGCCACCAGCAGAGACAGATACCGCAATCAGCCCCAGCATTTT,CATSRDRYRNQPQHF
NA,TRBD1,TRBJ1-2,TRBV18,TGTGCCAGCTCACCACCGGGACAGGGAACCAGAGGCGGCTACACCTTC,CASSPPGQGTRGGYTF
NA,NA,TRBJ1-1,TRBV6-5,TGTGCCAGCAGTTACGGGCCCAGGGGCGCCACTGAAGCTTTCTTT,CASSYGPRGATEAFF
NA,TRBD1,TRBJ1-6,TRBV10-1,TGCGCCAGCAGTCGCCGGACAGGGAATAATTCACCCCTCCACTTT,CASSRRTGNNSPLHF
NA,NA,TRBJ1-2,TRBV30,TGTGCCTGGAGTGTTAATGGCAGGATTGATGGCTACACCTTC,CAWSVNGRIDGYTF
NA,TRBD1,TRBJ1-3,TRBV7-2,TGTGCAACCACCCGACAGGGACGCTCTGGAAACACCATATATTTT,CATTRQGRSGNTIYF
NA,NA,TRBJ1-2,TRBV9,TGTGCCAGCAGCGTAGATCACAGGGTCTATGGCTACACCTTC,CASSVDHRVYGYTF
NA,TRBD1,TRBJ2-6,TRBV24-1,TGTGCCACCAGTGATTATACTACAGGGGGCGAGCCAGTAGCTGGGGCCAACGTCCTGACTTTC,CATSDYTTGGEPVAGANVLTF
NA,NA,TRBJ1-4,TRBV28,TGTGCCAGCAATGGGATTGGGGGCTTCAGCGGGGTCAAACTGTTTTTT,CASNGIGGFSGVKLFF
NA,NA,TRBJ1-2,TRBV7-9,TGTGCCAGCAGCAGACAGGAGCACTATGGCTACACCTTC,CASSRQEHYGYTF
NA,NA,TRBJ1-6,TRBV30,TGTGCCTGGAGTACGGGTAATTCACCCCTCCACTTT,CAWSTGNSPLHF
few,NA,TRBJ1-5,TRBV4-2,TGTGCCAGCAGCCCCCGGGAACACAATCAGCCCCAGCATTTT,CASSPREHNQPQHF
NA,NA,TRBJ1-6,TRBV6-6,TGTGCCAGCACCTCCGGGGGGAGGAATTCACCCCTCCACTTT,CASTSGGRNSPLHF
NA,TRBD1,TRBJ1-2,TRBV6-5,TGTGCCAGCAGTTACTCAACAGGGGAGAATGATGGCTACACCTTC,CASSYSTGENDGYTF
few,NA,TRBJ1-1,TRBV18,TGTGCCAGCTCACCACACCCCCGGTCGGACACTGAAGCTTTCTTT,CASSPHPRSDTEAFF
NA,TRBD1,TRBJ1-5,TRBV5-5,TGTGCCAGCAGCGTACAGGGGAATCAGCCCCAGCATTTT,CASSVQGNQPQHF
NA,NA,TRBJ1-2,TRBV6-2/TRBV6-3,TGTGCCAGCAGTTACTACATCGTCAGGGAATATGATGGCTACACCTTC,CASSYYIVREYDGYTF
NA,TRBD1,TRBJ1-2,TRBV4-1,TGCGCCAGCAGCCAGTGGACAGGGCAAACTAACTATGGCTACACCTTC,CASSQWTGQTNYGYTF
NA,NA,TRBJ1-5,TRBV27,TGTGCCAGCAGTTTAAGGGGCAGAAATCAGCCCCAGCATTTT,CASSLRGRNQPQHF
NA,TRBD1,TRBJ1-5,TRBV6-1,TGTGCCAGCAGTGAGAGACAGGGGGGCCTTAGCAATCAGCCCCAGCATTTT,CASSERQGGLSNQPQHF
NA,NA,TRBJ1-3,TRBV14,TGTGCCAGCAGCCAAACTAACACCATATATTTT,CASSQTNTIYF
few,NA,TRBJ2-6,TRBV7-9,TGTGCCAGCAGAAACAGGGATCCTGGGGCCAACGTCCTGACTTTC,CASRNRDPGANVLTF
NA,TRBD2,TRBJ2-3,TRBV7-7,TGTGCCAGCAGCCCGTCGGTGAGCGGGGGCCCCCAGTATTTT,CASSPSVSGGPQYF
NA,NA,TRBJ1-1,TRBV12-3/TRBV12-4,TGTGCCAGCAGGCCCCAGGGAGGCACTGAAGCTTTCTTT,CASRPQGGTEAFF
many,TRBD1,TRBJ1-6,TRBV4-1,TGCGCCAGCAGCCAAGGGCGACAGGGGCTCTCCTATAATTCACCCCTCCACTTT,CASSQGRQGLSYNSPLHF
many,TRBD1,TRBJ1-2,TRBV28,TGTGCCAGCAGTTTGCAGGGGGCTAATAGCTACACCTTC,CASSLQGANSYTF
NA,TRBD1,TRBJ1-2,TRBV15,TGTGCCACCAGCAGAGATCGTCAGGGGGATTTCTATGGCTACACCTTC,CATSRDRQGDFYGYTF
few,NA,TRBJ1-6,TRBV7-8,TGTGCCAGCAGCTTACTAGTCAGTTTTAGGGGTAATTCACCCCTCCACTTT,CASSLLVSFRGNSPLHF
NA,NA,TRBJ2-3,TRBV18,TGTGCCAGCTCACCGCCAAACTCGAGGACAGATACGCAGTATTTT,CASSPPNSRTDTQYF
NA,NA,TRBJ1-1,TRBV18,TGTGCCAGCTCACCACTGGGGAGGAACACTGAAGCTTTCTTT,CASSPLGRNTEAFF
NA,TRBD1,TRBJ1-5,TRBV4-1,TGCGCCAGCAGCCAAGAGGGAACAGGGGGGATTGGCAATCAGCCCCAGCATTTT,CASSQEGTGGIGNQPQHF
NA,TRBD1,TRBJ1-6,TRBV30,TGTGCCTGGATGGGTCAGGGGGCTACACCCCTCCACTTT,CAWMGQGATPLHF
NA,NA,TRBJ2-1,TRBV5-8,TGTGCCACGGGGATTGAGCAGTTCTTC,CATGIEQFF
NA,TRBD1,TRBJ2-5,TRBV5-4,TGTGCCAGCAGCTTCGGGGATCGGGCCGGGACAGAGCAAGAGACCCAGTACTTC,CASSFGDRAGTEQETQYF
few,TRBD1,TRBJ1-3,TRBV25-1,TGTGCCAGCAGTCAACCGGGACAGTCCCCTGGAAACACCATATATTTT,CASSQPGQSPGNTIYF